The table lists the clone carrying this TCR beta chain with a count of one. Its antigen is still unknown. An amount of RNA that ranged from about 0.45 to 1 ug was reverse transcribed with random hexamers. Using its own MiXCR run on the immunoSEQ multiplex PCR reads, TCRdb lists one record per CDR3 protein. The sample has more than 90,000 distinct CDR3 sequences, just under 95% seen once; the top ten hold under 0.095%. V lost 3 bases to trimming and J lost 3 bases, with 14 bases between them. The CDR3 is 15 amino acids. This sample stems from a study of CD8 T cells in Susac syndrome. Notes on the study in general: An acknowledgment was made by the study that its TCR sequencing and HLA analysis involved relatively few individuals.

The chain has TRBV12-3 or TRBV12-4 and TRBJ1-1; D not certain. Sequencing input: CD4+ T cells from PBMCs. The TCR comes from a human donor with multiple sclerosis. The CDR3 loop reads CASSLGGPADTEAFF. CDR3 coding DNA: TGTGCCAGCAGTTTGGGTGGGCCGGCGGACACTGAAGCTTTCTTT.